The 30 T cell receptor beta chains listed next were all sequenced from one sample in a study of monozygotic twins with inflammatory bowel disease. TCRdb re-called the 5' RACE reads and gives one entry per CDR3 protein, without DNA. The table lists 420,000 or so distinct CDR3 sequences. Sequenced sample: blood. These receptors came from a human donor with ulcerative colitis or Crohn's disease, or a healthy co-twin of an affected twin (not recorded which).

The chain employs TRBV9 and TRBJ2-2; TCRdb indicates TRBD2, and absent DNA this call remains unverified. The CDR3 runs 13 residues. From germline, CDR1 is SGDLS and CDR2 YYNGEE. This chain's CDR3 is CASREGATGELFF. The full variable domain, in which reference TRBV9 and TRBJ2-2 provide the parts outside the CDR3, is DSGVTQTPKHLITATGQRVTLRCSPRSGDLSVYWYQQSLDQGLQFLIQYYNGEERAKGNILERFSAQQFPDLHSELNLSSLELGDSALYFCASREGATGELFFGEGSRLTVL.

CDR3 sequence: CSATQKRTGLPYEQYF. The chain has TRBV20-1 and TRBJ2-7; no DNA is available, so the TRBD1 call from TCRdb remains unchecked. The CDR3 covers 16 residues. Germline V gives CDR1 DFQATT, CDR2 SNEGSKA (reference sequence).

The rearrangement uses TRBV7-6 and TRBJ2-3; TCRdb names TRBD2, which stays unverified in the absence of DNA. The CDR3 length is 14 residues. Per the germline V gene, CDR1 is SGHVS and CDR2 is FNYEAQ. CDR3 amino acids: CASSSGLARDTQYF.

V usage is TRBV20-1 and J usage is TRBJ2-3; TCRdb outputs TRBD1, but without DNA this stays unchecked. Germline V lookup: CDR1 DFQATT, CDR2 SNEGSKA (reference sequence). This CDR3 is built from 16 residues. The CDR3 sequence: CSASALSGRSTDTQYF.

The chain's CDR3 is CASSEADRGWSYEQYF. The V call is TRBV6-1, the J call TRBJ2-7; there is no DNA to check the TCRdb D call of TRBD1. CDR1 is MNHNS and CDR2 is SASEGT in the germline V gene. CDR3 length equals 16 residues.

Here the CDR3 reads CASSFSRHEQFF. The chain joins TRBV28 to TRBJ2-1. Germline V gives CDR1 MDHEN, CDR2 SYDVKM. CDR3 size: 12 residues. The entire variable domain, with the rest obtained from reference TRBV28 and TRBJ2-1, is as follows: DVKVTQSSRYLVKRTGEKVFLECVQDMDHENMFWYRQDPGLGLRLIYFSYDVKMKEKGDIPEGYSVSREKKERFSLILESASTNQTSMYLCASSFSRHEQFFGPGTRLTVL.

The V gene is TRBV11-2, the J gene TRBJ2-1; TCRdb's D call, TRBD1, is unchecked because there is no DNA. CDR3 size: 15 residues. The germline gives CDR1 SGHAT, CDR2 FQNNGV. The CDR3 sequence: CASSLGDRSNNEQFF.

V is TRBV20-1 and J is TRBJ1-2; TCRdb selects TRBD1, and the lack of DNA leaves this call unchecked. The CDR3 has 12 amino acids. CDR1 DFQATT and CDR2 SNEGSKA come from the germline V gene (reference sequence). CDR3 protein: CSATGRHYGYTF.

J is TRBJ2-3 and V is TRBV15. There are 13 residues in the CDR3. Germline CDR1 and CDR2: LNHNV and YYDKDF (reference sequence). CDR3 residues: CATSRDSTDTQYF.

The chain employs TRBV5-1 and TRBJ2-1; TCRdb designates TRBD1, a call that cannot be tested without DNA. Per the germline V gene, CDR1 is SGHRS and CDR2 is YFSETQ. The CDR3 totals 15 residues. The chain's CDR3 is CASSEDPGAYNEQFF. The full variable domain, in which reference TRBV5-1 and TRBJ2-1 provide the parts outside the CDR3, is KAGVTQTPRYLIKTRGQQVTLSCSPISGHRSVSWYQQTPGQGLQFLFEYFSETQRNKGNFPGRFSGRQFSNSRSEMNVSTLELGDSALYLCASSEDPGAYNEQFFGPGTRLTVL.

This chain uses TRBV4-3 with TRBJ2-1; TCRdb's D gene call, TRBD2, goes unchecked for lack of DNA. Per the germline V gene, CDR1 is LGHNA and CDR2 is YSLEER. The CDR3 length is 15 residues. CDR3 loop: CASSQDGEGRDEQFF.

This chain's CDR3 is CASSAESGGRYGYTF. The gene calls are TRBV6-1 and TRBJ1-2. The germline V gene encodes CDR1 MNHNS and CDR2 SASEGT. The length of the CDR3 is 15 residues.

CDR3 in amino acids: CAISDGTGKNYEQYF. V and J are TRBV10-3 and TRBJ2-7; TCRdb's assignment of TRBD1 cannot be checked, as there is no DNA. Germline V gene sequence: CDR1 ENHRY, CDR2 SYGVKD. CDR3 size: 15 residues.

The CDR3 spells CATRTDRDGRGEQYF. The gene calls are TRBV27 and TRBJ2-7; absent DNA, TCRdb's TRBD2 call cannot be checked. The length of the CDR3 is 15 residues. Germline V gene data show CDR1 as MNHEY and CDR2 as SMNVEV (reference sequence).

This chain uses TRBV27 with TRBJ1-4; absent DNA, TCRdb's TRBD1 call cannot be checked. Germline values: CDR1 MNHEY, CDR2 SMNVEV (reference sequence). The CDR3 runs 16 residues. The CDR3 loop reads CASSFRTGAFNEKLFF.

The CDR3 loop is CSALLTSGRETQYF. J is TRBJ2-5 and V is TRBV20-1; the D call of TRBD2 rests on TCRdb alone, since no DNA is present to check it. Looked up from germline, CDR1 is DFQATT and CDR2 is SNEGSKA (reference sequence). The CDR3 runs 14 residues.

The chain couples TRBV24-1 to TRBJ2-3; there is no DNA to check the TCRdb D call of TRBD2. Germline loops: CDR1 KGHDR, CDR2 SFDVKD. This CDR3 is 17 amino acids long. Here the CDR3 reads CATSATTDSGSTDTQYF.

The chain couples TRBV18 to TRBJ2-3; with no DNA, the TCRdb D assignment of TRBD2 cannot be verified. Germline-derived CDR1 and CDR2 are KGHSH and LQKENI. The CDR3 has 16 residues. This chain's CDR3 is CASSFSSGTTGDTQYF.

J is TRBJ1-5 and V is TRBV2; TCRdb names TRBD1, which stays unverified in the absence of DNA. Germline V gives CDR1 SNHLY, CDR2 FYNNEI. The CDR3 contains 14 residues. The CDR3 region is CASSVGGVAQPQHF.

This sequence joins TRBV3-1 and TRBJ2-2; with no DNA, the TCRdb D assignment of TRBD1 cannot be verified. This CDR3 is built from 14 residues. CDR1 is LGHDT and CDR2 is YNNKEL in the germline V gene (reference sequence). The CDR3 spells CASSRGQITGELFF.

The rearrangement links TRBV20-1 to TRBJ1-6; TCRdb returns TRBD1, unconfirmable since there is no DNA. The CDR3 contains 12 residues. Germline V gives CDR1 DFQATT, CDR2 SNEGSKA (reference sequence). This CDR3 reads CSATTGNSPLHF.

The chain uses TRBV3-1 and TRBJ2-5; TCRdb selects TRBD2, and the lack of DNA leaves this call unchecked. Looked up from germline, CDR1 is LGHDT and CDR2 is YNNKEL (reference sequence). The CDR3 spans 16 residues. The CDR3 is CASSQRDSGFQETQYF.

The chain is built from TRBV20-1 and TRBJ1-1; TCRdb designates TRBD1, a call that cannot be tested without DNA. Germline V CDR1 and CDR2: DFQATT, SNEGSKA (reference sequence). The CDR3 covers 13 residues. CDR3 protein: CSAREGLITEAFF.

The chain links TRBV6-2 or TRBV6-3 to TRBJ2-1. The CDR3 runs to 12 residues. CDR1 and CDR2 (germline): MNHEY, SVGEGT. CDR3 amino acids: CASSEVYNEQFF.

The chain carries TRBV10-3 and TRBJ2-7; TCRdb designates TRBD2, a call that cannot be tested without DNA. This CDR3 has 16 amino acids. Germline V lookup: CDR1 ENHRY, CDR2 SYGVKD. The CDR3 loop reads CAISEGTSGRQYEQYF.

V gene TRBV7-6 combines with J gene TRBJ2-1; as DNA is missing, the TRBD2 call by TCRdb cannot be tested. Germline V gives CDR1 SGHVS, CDR2 FNYEAQ. The CDR3 length is 20 residues. CDR3: CASSLRPGLAGGPVYNEQFF.

The V and J genes are TRBV3-1 and TRBJ2-1; checking the TCRdb D call of TRBD2 is not possible without DNA. This CDR3 has 16 residues. Germline CDR1 LGHDT, CDR2 YNNKEL (reference sequence). The CDR3 spells CASSHALAGGSGEQFF.

The chain employs TRBV5-1 and TRBJ2-7; TCRdb proposes TRBD1, but this gene call is untestable without DNA. The CDR3 length is 14 residues. Germline V gives CDR1 SGHRS, CDR2 YFSETQ. The CDR3 loop reads CASSFGQGASEQYF.

V usage is TRBV7-8 and J usage is TRBJ2-2. The CDR3 has 16 residues. Germline lookup yields CDR1 SGHVS and CDR2 FQNEAQ. The CDR3 loop reads CASSLAGLAVPGELFF. The entire variable domain, with the rest obtained from reference TRBV7-8 and TRBJ2-2, is as follows: GAGVSQSPRYKVAKRGQDVALRCDPISGHVSLFWYQQALGQGPEFLTYFQNEAQLDKSGLPSDRFFAERPEGSVSTLKIQRTQQEDSAVYLCASSLAGLAVPGELFFGEGSRLTVL.

J is TRBJ1-4 and V is TRBV4-1; TCRdb reports TRBD1, a call that lacks DNA to check it against. This CDR3 spans 16 amino acids. The germline gives CDR1 MGHRA, CDR2 YSYEKL. The chain's CDR3 is CASSQSPGATNEKLFF.